This T cell receptor beta chain was retrieved from a study of T cells in localized non-small cell lung cancer. General study findings and limits: Appearance in adjacent lung was seen for a median roughly 56 of the top 100 tumor clones.

About this clone itself: Its target is unknown.

Method: immunoSEQ multiplex PCR; TCRdb's copy keeps in-frame clones and lacks some. The table shows around 16,000 clones, with about 80% occurring only once. The sample consisted of peripheral blood, taken before any cancer treatment. The receptor comes from a male donor at least 60 years old with stage I lung adenocarcinoma.

This CDR3 is CASSLVSGTDTQYF. The CDR3 DNA is TGTGCCAGCAGCTTGGTTAGCGGGACAGATACGCAGTATTTT. The V gene is TRBV7-9, the J gene TRBJ2-3; 7 bases align to TRBD2. Germline values: CDR1 SEHNR, CDR2 FQNEAQ (reference sequence). V was clipped by 3 bases and J by 3 bases; unmatched bases: 3. CDR3 length: 14 residues.